The 19 T cell receptor beta chains given below trace back to one sample, sequenced in a study of Ad26.COV2.S vaccination and SARS-CoV-2 variants. The treatment here: around 19 received Ad26.COV2.S at low or high dose, single or two shots; a few received placebo; per-sample allocation not given. The samples date from day 63 after the first vaccine or placebo injection. Profiled with immunoSEQ multiplex PCR; TCRdb holds only in-frame clones, not every one. The data hold some 320,000 clones, with 85% to 90% observed a single time. The sample was peripheral blood, taken in a trial of Ad26.COV2.S vaccine versus placebo. The receptors here all came from a person aged 18-65 years who received the Ad26.COV2.S COVID-19 vaccine or a placebo.

In its sample, this clone was seen a few times. The chain uses TRBV19 and TRBJ1-2; the D is unclear. This CDR3 comprises 12 residues. Trimming took 9 bases from V and 3 from J, leaving 11 bases between them. CDR1 LNHDA and CDR2 SQIVND come from the germline V gene (reference sequence). The CDR3 region has the DNA TGTGCCAGCACCGGGAAGGACTATGGCTACACCTTC. Encoded protein: CASTGKDYGYTF.

The rearrangement joins TRBV19 to TRBJ2-6; possibly TRBD2 for D (6 bases). Germline CDR1 LNHDA, CDR2 SQIVND (reference sequence). Trimming removed 7 bases at V and 4 bases at J, with 14 bases between. The CDR3 extends over 15 amino acids. In DNA form, the CDR3 reads TGTGCCAGTACCCCCGGCGGGGTCGGGGCCAACGTCCTGACTTTC. It encodes CASTPGGVGANVLTF.

In regard to this clone: Different DNA sequences within this sample yield the same CDR3. The rearrangement links TRBV18 to TRBJ1-1; D perhaps matches TRBD1 (5 bases). Germline loops: CDR1 KGHSH, CDR2 LQKENI. V was clipped by 3 bases and J by 1 base, with 6 bases between them. The CDR3 runs 13 residues. The CDR3 region has the DNA TGTGCCAGCTCACCCACAGGGAACACTGAAGCTTTCTTT. Protein: CASSPTGNTEAFF.

The chain has TRBV5-1 and TRBJ2-3, with 8 bases aligning to TRBD2. V gave up 4 bases and J gave up 3 bases; unmatched junction bases: 7. There are 15 residues in the CDR3. Germline assignment: CDR1 SGHRS and CDR2 YFSETQ. Written as DNA, the CDR3 is TGCGCCAGCAGCCTGACTAGCGCCAGGACAGATACGCAGTATTTT. Residues: CASSLTSARTDTQYF.

The rearrangement links TRBV5-6 to TRBJ2-7; D gene uncertain. V gave up 2 bases and J gave up 0 bases, with 12 bases separating them. Germline-derived CDR1 and CDR2 are SGHDT and YYEEEE. This CDR3 comprises 15 residues. The CDR3 sequence is CASSLRPKLSYEQYF. The CDR3 bases are TGTGCCAGCAGCTTAAGACCCAAACTCTCCTACGAGCAGTACTTC.

This clone came up a few times. The V call is TRBV7-2, the J call TRBJ2-7; D is undetermined. The CDR3 is 14 amino acids. V was trimmed by 5 bases and J by 0 bases, leaving 11 bases between them. Per the germline V gene, CDR1 is SGHTA and CDR2 is FQGNSA. This CDR3 is CASSPFWDSYEQYF. DNA for the CDR3: TGTGCCAGCAGCCCCTTTTGGGACTCCTACGAGCAGTACTTC.

The chain combines TRBV27 with TRBJ1-6, with D unclear. V lost 3 bases, J lost 6 bases, and 12 bases lay in between. The CDR3 sequence is 15 residues long. Germline-derived CDR1 and CDR2 are MNHEY and SMNVEV (reference sequence). CDR3 sequence: CASSFSGRINSPLHF. CDR3 DNA: TGTGCCAGCAGTTTCTCCGGACGGATTAATTCACCCCTCCACTTT.

This chain's CDR3 is CASSLASGRRNSPLHF. The DNA of the CDR3 is TGTGCCAGCAGCTTAGCTAGTGGCAGAAGAAATTCACCCCTCCACTTT. The V and J genes are TRBV7-2 and TRBJ1-6; D remains ambiguous. The V and J ends lost 0 bases and 7 bases respectively, with 13 bases between them. In germline, CDR1 is SGHTA, CDR2 FQGNSA. The CDR3 has 16 amino acids.

The chain combines TRBV11-2 with TRBJ1-2, with D unresolved. The CDR3 runs 13 residues. Germline V gene sequence: CDR1 SGHAT, CDR2 FQNNGV. The ends were cut back, 3 bases at V and 6 bases at J, with 11 bases in the middle. Here the CDR3 reads CASSFMGRDGYTF. The CDR3 region has the DNA TGTGCCAGCAGCTTTATGGGTCGGGATGGCTACACCTTC. The whole variable domain, remainder taken from reference TRBV11-2 and TRBJ1-2, is EAGVAQSPRYKIIEKRQSVAFWCNPISGHATLYWYQQILGQGPKLLIQFQNNGVVDDSQLPKDRFSAERLKGVDSTLKIQPAKLEDSAVYLCASSFMGRDGYTFGSGTRLTVV.

Remarks on this clone: Other DNA variants within this sample encode the same CDR3. The chain employs TRBV19 and TRBJ1-2; D is ambiguous. The V gene lost 3 bases and the J gene lost 1 base, with 6 bases spanning the gap. There are 13 residues in the CDR3. Germline V gives CDR1 LNHDA, CDR2 SQIVND (reference sequence). For the CDR3, the DNA is TGTGCCAGTAGTATTGAGGTTAACTATGGCTACACCTTC. This sequence encodes CASSIEVNYGYTF.

Here the CDR3 DNA reads TGTGCCAGCAGCTTTGGACCGACTAGCGGGGACGATACGCAGTATTTT. Translation: CASSFGPTSGDDTQYF. This sequence joins TRBV11-3 and TRBJ2-3; 11 nucleotides line up with TRBD2. Germline V lookup: CDR1 SGHNT, CDR2 YENEEA. J lost 6 bases, V lost 3 bases, and 8 bases had no gene match. The CDR3 totals 16 residues.

The V gene is TRBV4-1, the J gene TRBJ2-5; maybe TRBD1 (5 bases). This CDR3 is built from 17 residues. CDR1 is MGHRA, CDR2 YSYEKL, per germline. The ends were cut back, 1 base at V and 2 bases at J, with 17 bases in the middle. The CDR3 nucleotides are TGCGCCAGCAGCCAAGGGCTGTCAGGGAAGGGGCAAGAGACCCAGTACTTC. The encoded protein is CASSQGLSGKGQETQYF.

The chain recombines TRBV2 with TRBJ2-7; TRBD1 might be the D (6 bases). Germline assignment: CDR1 SNHLY and CDR2 FYNNEI. V lost 4 bases and J 2 bases, leaving 15 bases between the germline ends. The CDR3 contains 15 residues. CDR3: CASSGAAGETYEQYF. CDR3 DNA sequence: TGTGCCAGCAGTGGGGCGGCAGGGGAGACCTACGAGCAGTACTTC.

The chain recombines TRBV7-2 with TRBJ1-3; TRBD1 matches at 7 bases. Per the germline V gene, CDR1 is SGHTA and CDR2 is FQGNSA. This CDR3 has 12 residues. V gave up 3 bases and J gave up 8 bases; unmatched junction bases: 1. This CDR3 is CASSFTGDTIYF. CDR3 sequence (DNA): TGTGCCAGCAGCTTTACAGGGGACACCATATATTTT.

This clone appeared a few times. The chain links TRBV25-1 to TRBJ1-2; TRBD1 matches 10 bases. V was clipped by 0 bases and J by 9 bases; unmatched bases: 7. CDR1 is MGHDK and CDR2 is SYGVNS in the germline V gene. There are 15 residues in the CDR3. The CDR3 DNA follows: TGTGCCAGCAGTGAATACAGGGGACAGGGGTCTAGCTACACCTTC. Translating gives CASSEYRGQGSSYTF.

The chain joins TRBV5-1 to TRBJ1-2; D uncertain. Per germline, CDR1 SGHRS and CDR2 YFSETQ. V was trimmed by 2 bases and J by 2 bases, leaving 4 bases between them. The length of the CDR3 is 12 residues. CDR3 residues: CASSFNNYGYTF. The DNA for the CDR3 is TGCGCCAGCAGCTTTAACAACTATGGCTACACCTTC.

The rearrangement links TRBV5-1 to TRBJ2-1; TRBD1 might be the D (5 bases). CDR3 size: 15 residues. V was shortened by 4 bases and J by 0 bases, with 11 bases between the two germline ends. Germline values: CDR1 SGHRS, CDR2 YFSETQ. The CDR3 spells CASSPDSSSYNEQFF. The CDR3 region has the DNA TGCGCCAGCAGCCCTGACAGTAGCTCCTACAATGAGCAGTTCTTC.

Comments on this clone: The same CDR3 arises from other DNA sequences in this sample as well. The rearrangement uses TRBV2 and TRBJ2-2; no reliable D call. The CDR3 has 13 amino acids. Germline loops: CDR1 SNHLY, CDR2 FYNNEI. The V end lost 1 base, the J end lost 8 bases, and 8 bases lay between the germline ends. In DNA, the CDR3 is TGTGCCAGCAGTGAAGAGGTAACAGGGGAGCTGTTTTTT. Its protein is CASSEEVTGELFF.

The rearrangement links TRBV6-5 to TRBJ2-6, with D hard to call. This CDR3 comprises 15 residues. V was trimmed by 8 bases and J by 0 bases, leaving 11 bases between them. CDR1 is MNHEY, CDR2 SVGAGI, per germline. CDR3 sequence reads: CASYPPSSGANVLTF. CDR3 in DNA: TGTGCCAGCTATCCCCCTAGCTCTGGGGCCAACGTCCTGACTTTC.